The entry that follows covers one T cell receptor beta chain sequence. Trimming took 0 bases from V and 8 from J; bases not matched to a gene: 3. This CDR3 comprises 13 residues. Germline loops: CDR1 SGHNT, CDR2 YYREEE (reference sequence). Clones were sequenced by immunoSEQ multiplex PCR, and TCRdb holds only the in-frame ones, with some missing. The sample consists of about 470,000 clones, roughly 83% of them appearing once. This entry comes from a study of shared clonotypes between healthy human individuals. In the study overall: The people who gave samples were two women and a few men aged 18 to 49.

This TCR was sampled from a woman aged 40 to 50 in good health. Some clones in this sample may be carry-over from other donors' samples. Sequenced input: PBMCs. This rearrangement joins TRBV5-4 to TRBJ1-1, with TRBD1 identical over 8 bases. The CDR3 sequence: CASSLGGTGEAFF. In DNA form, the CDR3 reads TGTGCCAGCAGCTTGGGAGGGACAGGCGAAGCTTTCTTT.